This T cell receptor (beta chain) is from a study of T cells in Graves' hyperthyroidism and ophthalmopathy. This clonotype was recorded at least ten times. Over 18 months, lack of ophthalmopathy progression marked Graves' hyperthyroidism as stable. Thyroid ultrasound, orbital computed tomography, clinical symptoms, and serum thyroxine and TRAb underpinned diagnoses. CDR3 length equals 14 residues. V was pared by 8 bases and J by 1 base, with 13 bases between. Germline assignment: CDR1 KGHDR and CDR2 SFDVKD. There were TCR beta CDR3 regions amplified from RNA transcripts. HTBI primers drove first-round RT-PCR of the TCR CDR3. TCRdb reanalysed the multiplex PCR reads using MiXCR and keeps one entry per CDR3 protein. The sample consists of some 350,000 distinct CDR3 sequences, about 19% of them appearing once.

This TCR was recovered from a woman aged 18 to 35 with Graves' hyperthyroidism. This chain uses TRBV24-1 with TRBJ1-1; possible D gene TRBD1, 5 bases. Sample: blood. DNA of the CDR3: TGTGCCACCAAGGACAACTCCAGGAACACTGAAGCTTTCTTT. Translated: CATKDNSRNTEAFF.